The 30 T cell receptor beta chains presented below share a single source sample, sequenced in a study of blood T cells in healthy people across ages (dated by TCRdb to the mid-2010s). The method was 5' RACE. The instrument given in TCRdb is Illumina HiSeq 2500. A second 7 to 11 cycle PCR used a sample-barcoded 5' primer and a J-beta primer mix. TCRdb itself trimmed the public reads at Q25 with fastp, ran MiXCR and retained productive beta chains. Every CDR3 protein is listed once, alongside the most common genes and DNA of its rows. Recorded for this sample are approximately 830,000 distinct CDR3 sequences; approximately 65% of them occurred a single time. The ten largest clones represent about 30% of the sample. The sample consisted of blood. These TCRs come from a man aged 30 to 45 in good health.

The J gene is TRBJ1-6, the V gene TRBV20-1; D gene uncertain. CDR1 is DFQATT, CDR2 SNEGSKA, per germline (reference sequence). CDR3 length equals 14 residues. V was shortened by 5 bases and J by 7 bases, with 15 bases between the two germline ends. The CDR3 reads CSAPRGHPNSPLHF. CDR3 nucleotides: TGCAGTGCTCCGAGAGGGCACCCGAATTCACCCCTCCACTTT.

V usage is TRBV11-2 and J usage is TRBJ1-6; no firm D call. The V end lost 2 bases, the J end lost 13 bases, and 9 bases lay between the germline ends. The length of the CDR3 is 12 residues. The germline V gene encodes CDR1 SGHAT and CDR2 FQNNGV. CDR3 amino acids: CASSLWGNPLHF. CDR3 nucleotides: TGTGCCAGCAGCTTATGGGGTAACCCCCTCCACTTT.

This chain joins TRBV2 and TRBJ2-5; maybe TRBD1 (5 bases). V was shortened by 8 bases and J by 5 bases, with 15 bases between the two germline ends. Germline V CDR1 and CDR2: SNHLY, FYNNEI. The CDR3 sequence is 13 residues long. Here the CDR3 reads CASAAGFKETQYF. The CDR3 bases are TGTGCCAGCGCAGCAGGGTTTAAGGAGACCCAGTACTTC.

The chain employs TRBV4-2 and TRBJ2-4; TRBD1 is a possible D gene (6 bases). TRBJ2-5 matches the DNA end more closely, so the J call is doubtful. This CDR3 spans 15 amino acids. The germline V gene encodes CDR1 LGHNA and CDR2 YNFKEQ. CDR3 nucleotides: TGTGCCAGCAGCCGGGACACCGAGAGGCAAGAGACCCAGTACTTC. Amino acids: CASSRDTERQETQYF.

The chain recombines TRBV20-1 with TRBJ1-6, with 9 bases fitting TRBD1. Germline V gene data show CDR1 as DFQATT and CDR2 as SNEGSKA (reference sequence). Trimming took 7 bases from V and 9 from J; bases not matched to a gene: 10. CDR3 size: 14 residues. The CDR3 region is CSGSNRGPSSPLHF. The CDR3 DNA reads TGCAGTGGGTCCAACAGGGGGCCTAGTTCACCCCTCCACTTT.

The chain is built from TRBV10-3 and TRBJ1-4; D is uncertain. Germline values: CDR1 ENHRY, CDR2 SYGVKD. With 4 bases removed from V and 8 bases from J, the gap between germline ends came to 14 bases. This CDR3 spans 14 amino acids. CDR3 amino acids: CAISGGATGEKLFF. CDR3 in DNA: TGTGCCATCAGTGGTGGCGCGACGGGCGAAAAACTGTTTTTT.

This clonotype was seen a few times. This chain links TRBV5-1 with TRBJ2-5, with TRBD1 identical over 10 bases. Near its end, the DNA agrees better with TRBJ2-7, so the J call may be wrong. CDR1 and CDR2 from the germline V gene are SGHRS and YFSETQ. The CDR3 is made up of 15 amino acids. CDR3 sequence: CASSLEETGGFEQYF. For the CDR3, the DNA is TGCGCCAGCAGCTTGGAAGAGACAGGGGGCTTCGAGCAGTACTTC.

This clonotype came up once. The rearrangement joins TRBV29-1 to TRBJ2-7; 9 bases map to TRBD1. Per germline, CDR1 SQVTM and CDR2 ANQGSEA. This CDR3 comprises 13 residues. The trim removed 7 bases at V and 3 bases at J, leaving 7 bases unmatched. CDR3 coding DNA: TGCAGCGGGGCCCCGGGACAGGGCTACGAGCAGTACTTC. As protein: CSGAPGQGYEQYF.

Only a few counts were recorded for this clonotype. The V and J genes are TRBV29-1 and TRBJ2-3; D is possibly TRBD2 (6 bases). The CDR3 is made up of 11 amino acids. The germline V gene has CDR1 SQVTM and CDR2 ANQGSEA. V was clipped by 4 bases and J by 4 bases, with 6 bases between them. The CDR3 is CSVGEADTQYF. The CDR3 DNA reads as TGCAGCGTTGGGGAGGCAGATACGCAGTATTTT.

This sequence joins TRBV6-2 or TRBV6-3 and TRBJ2-7; D gene unclear. Per germline, CDR1 MNHEY and CDR2 SVGEGT. The CDR3 runs to 14 residues. Between the trimmed V and J ends, which lost 2 bases and 1 base, there was a span of 9 bases. The CDR3 region is CASSYVQRSYEQYF. CDR3 DNA: TGTGCCAGCAGTTACGTACAGCGATCCTACGAGCAGTACTTC.

V usage is TRBV12-3 or TRBV12-4 and J usage is TRBJ2-5, with D possibly being TRBD1 (6 bases). CDR3 length: 14 amino acids. Trimming took off 7 bases at V and 4 bases at J, with 16 bases between the two ends. DNA for the CDR3: TGTGCCAGCACCCTAACAGGGATTAGAGAGACCCAGTACTTC. It specifies CASTLTGIRETQYF.

This clonotype has only a few counts. The chain carries TRBV7-2 and TRBJ1-2, with no clear D. Looked up from germline, CDR1 is SGHTA and CDR2 is FQGNSA. V lost 0 bases and J 6 bases, leaving 14 bases between the germline ends. The CDR3 loop spans 15 amino acids. Written as DNA, the CDR3 is TGTGCCAGCAGCTTAGCGGCCGAAAGAAGGGATGGCTACACCTTC. This sequence encodes CASSLAAERRDGYTF.

Only a few counts were recorded for this clonotype. This chain links TRBV4-3 with TRBJ1-2; possible D gene TRBD1, 5 bases. The V gene's germline CDR1 is LGHNA and CDR2 YSLEER. The CDR3 consists of 17 residues. Trimming stripped 4 bases from V and 3 bases from J, with 21 bases between. In DNA, the CDR3 is TGCGCCAGCAGCCCCCAGCCTGGAGAGACAGCCGACTATGGCTACACCTTC. Translating it yields CASSPQPGETADYGYTF.

The chain uses TRBV3-1 and TRBJ1-2, with D possibly being TRBD1 (5 bases). This CDR3 spans 13 amino acids. Trimming cost V 0 bases and J 7 bases, with 9 bases left between them. CDR1 and CDR2 (germline): LGHDT, YNNKEL (reference sequence). The CDR3 loop reads CASSQDIGGGYTF. Here the CDR3 DNA reads TGTGCCAGCAGCCAAGATATCGGGGGTGGCTACACCTTC.

The chain carries TRBV7-2 and TRBJ2-7; D gene ambiguous. Deletions cut 5 bases from V and 3 bases from J, with 11 bases between. Germline CDR1 SGHTA, CDR2 FQGNSA. The length of the CDR3 is 13 residues. The CDR3: CASSQVNFYEQYF. The CDR3 DNA sequence: TGTGCCAGCAGCCAAGTGAATTTCTACGAGCAGTACTTC.

The chain uses TRBV5-1 and TRBJ2-1, with 9 bases aligning to TRBD1. J was trimmed by 8 bases and V by 5 bases; bases with no gene match: 8. The CDR3 loop spans 14 amino acids. The germline gives CDR1 SGHRS, CDR2 YFSETQ. CDR3 in amino acids: CASRKGQGSHEQFF. In DNA, the CDR3 is TGCGCCAGCAGGAAGGGACAGGGCTCGCATGAGCAGTTCTTC.

The chain recombines TRBV11-2 with TRBJ2-1, with TRBD2 identical over 7 bases. Germline loops: CDR1 SGHAT, CDR2 FQNNGV. This CDR3 is 16 amino acids long. The V segment lost 3 bases and the J segment 5 bases; nucleotides outside the gene matches: 10. In nucleotides, the CDR3 is TGTGCCAGCAGCTTGACCGTGGGGGGGGAAGACAATGAGCAGTTCTTC. Protein: CASSLTVGGEDNEQFF.

This chain uses TRBV5-1 with TRBJ2-7, with D possibly matching TRBD2 (7 bases). Per the germline V gene, CDR1 is SGHRS and CDR2 is YFSETQ. Trimming removed 2 bases at V and 0 bases at J, with 9 bases between. The CDR3 runs to 14 residues. CDR3 bases: TGCGCCAGCAGCTTTAGGGGGGGCTCCTACGAGCAGTACTTC. Amino acids: CASSFRGGSYEQYF.

In this sample, this clonotype turned up a few times. V gene TRBV11-2 combines with J gene TRBJ2-4; unclear D gene. The end of the DNA is better explained by TRBJ2-5, so the J call may be wrong. The germline gives CDR1 SGHAT, CDR2 FQNNGV. This CDR3 is built from 16 residues. CDR3 protein: CASSLGGADGGQTQYF. The DNA for the CDR3 is TGTGCCAGCAGCTTAGGCGGCGCGGACGGTGGACAGACCCAGTACTTC.

The chain employs TRBV20-1 and TRBJ2-1, with 8 bases aligning to TRBD1. The DNA end is more similar to TRBJ2-7, so the J call may be wrong. The CDR3 is 17 amino acids. The germline CDR1 and CDR2 sequences are DFQATT and SNEGSKA (reference sequence). CDR3 nucleotides: TGCAGTGCTAGAGTCTCCGCAGGGGGCTACTCCTACAATGAGCAGTACTTC. Protein: CSARVSAGGYSYNEQYF.

The chain recombines TRBV12-3 or TRBV12-4 with TRBJ1-6, with D unresolved. With 8 bases removed from V and 0 bases from J, the gap between germline ends came to 14 bases. The CDR3 length is 16 residues. The DNA of the CDR3 is TGTGCCAGCCAAACTTTGACGGTCTCCTATAATTCACCCCTCCACTTT. As protein: CASQTLTVSYNSPLHF.

This clonotype was recorded many times. The V gene is TRBV27, the J gene TRBJ2-3; a weak D match, TRBD1 (6 bases). V was pared by 3 bases and J by 3 bases, with 13 bases between. Germline V gives CDR1 MNHEY, CDR2 SMNVEV (reference sequence). The CDR3 is 15 residues long. CDR3 nucleotides: TGTGCCAGCAGTTTTCTGGGGGCGAGTACAGATACGCAGTATTTT. Its protein product is CASSFLGASTDTQYF.

The chain links TRBV7-8 to TRBJ2-3; D remains unclear. This CDR3 comprises 15 residues. V lost 5 bases, J lost 3 bases, and 15 bases lay in between. CDR1 is SGHVS, CDR2 FQNEAQ, per germline. The CDR3 region has the DNA TGTGCCAGCAGCCAAGGCTTGGGCCCAACAGATACGCAGTATTTT. Its translation: CASSQGLGPTDTQYF.

The chain joins TRBV7-9 to TRBJ1-6; 12 nucleotides line up with TRBD1. This CDR3 comprises 18 residues. The germline gives CDR1 SEHNR, CDR2 FQNEAQ (reference sequence). V dropped 5 bases and J dropped 0; count of bases not matched to a gene: 5. The CDR3 sequence is CASSLGTGGVSYNSPLHF. CDR3 bases: TGTGCCAGCAGCCTCGGGACAGGGGGCGTCTCCTATAATTCACCCCTCCACTTT.

This clonotype has just a few counts. This CDR3 reads CASSDPGLVNYNEQFF. In DNA form, the CDR3 reads TGTGCCAGCAGTGACCCCGGACTAGTGAACTACAATGAGCAGTTCTTC. The chain recombines TRBV2 with TRBJ2-1, with 7 bases that match TRBD2. This CDR3 comprises 16 residues. CDR1 is SNHLY, CDR2 FYNNEI, per germline. V lost 3 bases, J lost 3 bases, and 8 bases stayed unmatched.

The chain is built from TRBV6-2 or TRBV6-3 and TRBJ2-7, with D perhaps matching TRBD1 (6 bases). The CDR3 has 17 residues. The V end lost 8 bases, the J end lost 2 bases, and 25 bases lay between the germline ends. Germline V CDR1 and CDR2: MNHEY, SVGEGT. DNA of the CDR3: TGTGCCAGCGGTTCTCCTAGCCGAGGGGGACCTACCTACGAGCAGTACTTC. It encodes CASGSPSRGGPTYEQYF.

The rearrangement links TRBV9 to TRBJ1-1, with D possibly TRBD1 on 5 matching bases. This CDR3 region has 13 residues. With 8 bases removed from V and 4 bases from J, the gap between germline ends came to 15 bases. Looked up from germline, CDR1 is SGDLS and CDR2 is YYNGEE. The CDR3 sequence: CASGGGRATEAFF. The CDR3 DNA reads as TGTGCCAGTGGGGGGGGGAGGGCCACTGAAGCTTTCTTT.

The J gene is TRBJ2-7, the V gene TRBV6-2 or TRBV6-3, with D possibly being TRBD1 (6 bases). Per the germline V gene, CDR1 is MNHEY and CDR2 is SVGEGT. This CDR3 contains 13 residues. V lost 7 bases and J 0 bases, leaving 10 bases between the germline ends. The CDR3 DNA follows: TGTGCCAGCACAGGGGTTTTCTCCTACGAGCAGTACTTC. It is translated as CASTGVFSYEQYF.

Only a few counts were recorded for this clonotype. The chain carries TRBV3-1 and TRBJ1-2, with D unresolved. CDR3 length: 14 residues. Germline V CDR1 and CDR2: LGHDT, YNNKEL (reference sequence). V was cut by 4 bases and J by 6 bases, with 15 bases left in between. This chain's CDR3 is CASSRAADSHGYTF. The CDR3 DNA is TGTGCCAGCAGCCGGGCGGCCGATTCCCATGGCTACACCTTC.

This clonotype has a single count. The chain couples TRBV25-1 to TRBJ1-2; D not resolved. The CDR3 spans 14 residues. Germline CDR1 and CDR2: MGHDK and SYGVNS. The V gene lost 1 base and the J gene lost 6 bases, with 12 bases spanning the gap. CDR3 in DNA: TGTGCCAGCAGTGAATGGGTAGCAAGGAATGGCTACACCTTC. Its translation is CASSEWVARNGYTF.